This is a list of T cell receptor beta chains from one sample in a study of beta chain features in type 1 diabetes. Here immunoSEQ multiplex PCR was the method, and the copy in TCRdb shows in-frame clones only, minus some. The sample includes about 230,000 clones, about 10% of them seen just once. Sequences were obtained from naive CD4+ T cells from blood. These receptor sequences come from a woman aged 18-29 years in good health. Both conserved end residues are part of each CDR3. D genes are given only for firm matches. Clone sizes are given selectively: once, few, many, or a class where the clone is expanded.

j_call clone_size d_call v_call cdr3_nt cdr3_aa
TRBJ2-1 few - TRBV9 TGTGCCAGCAGCGTCGGCAGGGGCTCCTACAATGAGCAGTTCTTC CASSVGRGSYNEQFF
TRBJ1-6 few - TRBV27 TGTGCCAGCAGTTTAATTCCCCTGAGGTCACCCCTCCACTTT CASSLIPLRSPLHF
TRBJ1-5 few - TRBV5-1 TGCGCCAGCAGCCCGGATGGAGATAGCAATCAGCCCCAGCATTTT CASSPDGDSNQPQHF
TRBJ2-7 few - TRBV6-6 TGTGCCAGCAGCGAACCGGGACAATTTTACGAGCAGTACTTC CASSEPGQFYEQYF
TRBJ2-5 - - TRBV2 TGTGCCAGCAGTGCATCAGGGGGAGGACAGACCCAGTACTTC CASSASGGGQTQYF
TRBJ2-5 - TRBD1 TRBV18 TGTGCCAGCTCATTGACAGGGGTACTAGAGACCCAGTACTTC CASSLTGVLETQYF
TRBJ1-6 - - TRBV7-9 TGTGCCAGCAGCTCCGAGGAGGGGTCACCCCTCCACTTT CASSSEEGSPLHF
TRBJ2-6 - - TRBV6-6 TGTGCCAGCAGTTCCCCTAGCTCTGGGGCCAACGTCCTGACTTTC CASSSPSSGANVLTF
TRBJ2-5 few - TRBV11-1 TGTGCCAGCAGCTTGCAGTCCCAAGAGACCCAGTACTTC CASSLQSQETQYF
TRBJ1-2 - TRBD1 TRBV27 TGTGCCAGCAAAGTAAGGGAGACAGGGGGGTATCGCGGCTATGGCTACACCTTC CASKVRETGGYRGYGYTF
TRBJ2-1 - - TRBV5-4 TGTGCCAGCAGCGACAAGCGGAACAATGAGCAGTTCTTC CASSDKRNNEQFF
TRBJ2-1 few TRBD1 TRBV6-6 TGTGCCAGCAGTTACCGGACAGGGTTCAATGAGCAGTTCTTC CASSYRTGFNEQFF
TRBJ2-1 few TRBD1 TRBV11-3 TGTGCCAGCAGCTTAGCGGGACAGTACAGCAATGAGCAGTTCTTC CASSLAGQYSNEQFF
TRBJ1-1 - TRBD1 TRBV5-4 TGTGCCAGCAGCCGGGACAGGGTCGGCACTGAAGCTTTCTTT CASSRDRVGTEAFF
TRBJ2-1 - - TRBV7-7 TGTGCCAGCAGCACCGGGACTGGGGGAGGCAATGAGCAGTTCTTC CASSTGTGGGNEQFF